The sequence of this T cell receptor (beta chain) was determined in a study of human T cells and chemical hapten exposure. This clonotype appeared many times. Time point defined: patch test 1, 2 weeks after DPC sensitization. Treatment: therapeutic diphenylcyclopropenone sensitization with weekly scalp DPC. Using its own MiXCR run on the RACE reads, TCRdb lists one record per CDR3 protein. The sample has tens of thousands of distinct CDR3 sequences, 7.5% to 10% seen once. The sequencing here drew on whole blood, taken in connection with sensitization to the hapten diphenylcyclopropenone (DPC). The receptor's source is a middle-aged woman with alopecia areata. Some clones in this sample may be carry-over from other donors' samples.

This CDR3 is CASSQGPGQVTGELFF. The CDR3 nucleotides read TGCGCCAGCAGCCAAGGACCGGGACAGGTAACCGGGGAGCTGTTTTTT. This chain uses TRBV4-1 with TRBJ2-2; TRBD1 matches at 8 bases. The CDR3 sequence is 16 residues long. V was pared by 1 base and J by 5 bases, with 6 bases of the junction left unmatched. The germline V gene encodes CDR1 MGHRA and CDR2 YSYEKL.